This T cell receptor (beta chain) was captured by sequencing in a study of T cell responses to AZD1222 COVID-19 vaccine. General observations from the study: Baseline testing showed seropositivity in only five or six AZD1222 recipients. The span of vaccine-associated CD4 TCRs extended across spike, with dominance at 160-218 and 743-854. Reports indicate that nearly half of spike-specific TCRs are directed at unmutated variant regions.

CDR1 and CDR2 from the germline V gene are MNHNS and SASEGT. Trimming removed 4 bases from V and 3 bases from J, with 19 bases in between. The CDR3 runs to 17 residues. The table came from immunoSEQ multiplex PCR; TCRdb's copy has only in-frame clones and leaves some out. The sample includes about 150,000 clones, 88% of them seen just once. Remarks on this clone: Its antigen is unknown.

This sequence originates from an adult in good health. Sequencing was performed on peripheral blood, taken on day 0 of AZD1222 vaccination. The chain is built from TRBV6-1 and TRBJ1-5; the D is unclear. CDR3 sequence reads: CASSGTPRWGDNQPQHF. CDR3 coding DNA: TGTGCCAGCAGTGGAACTCCGAGGTGGGGAGACAATCAGCCCCAGCATTTT.